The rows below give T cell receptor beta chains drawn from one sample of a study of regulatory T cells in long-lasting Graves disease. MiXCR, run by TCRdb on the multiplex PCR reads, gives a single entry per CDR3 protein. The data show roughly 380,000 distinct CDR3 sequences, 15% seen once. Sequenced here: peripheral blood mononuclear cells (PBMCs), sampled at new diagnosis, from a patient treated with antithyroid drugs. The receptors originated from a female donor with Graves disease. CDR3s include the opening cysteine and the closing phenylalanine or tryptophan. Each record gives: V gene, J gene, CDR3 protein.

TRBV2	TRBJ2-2	CASSPLRGNTGELFF
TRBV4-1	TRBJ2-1	CASSGWRAYNEQFF
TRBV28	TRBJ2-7	CASSFEGSYEQYF
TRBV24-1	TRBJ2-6	CATSDLYREPNSGANVLTF
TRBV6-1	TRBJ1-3	CASSRDRRGNTIYF
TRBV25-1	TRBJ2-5	CASSDPARYQETQYF
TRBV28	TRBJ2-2	CASSRTSGRTGELFF
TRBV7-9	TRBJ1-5	CASSSVGLQPQHF
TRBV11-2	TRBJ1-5	CASSLTGRGQPQHF
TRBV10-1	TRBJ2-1	CASRQERGSYNEQFF
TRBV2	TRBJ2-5	CASSDGQGVGETQYF
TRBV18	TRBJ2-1	CASSPPGGGGNEQFF
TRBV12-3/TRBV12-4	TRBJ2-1	CASSSGPYGREGDNEQFF
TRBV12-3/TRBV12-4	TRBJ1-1	CASTLSGGTEAFF
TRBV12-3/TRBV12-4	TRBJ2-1	CASSLWGDTARRNEQFF
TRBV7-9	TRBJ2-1	CASSGRDSRFYNEQFF
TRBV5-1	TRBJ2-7	CASSLDRGQDEQYF
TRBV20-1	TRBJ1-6	CSARDVQGRDSPLHF
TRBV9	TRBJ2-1	CASSDLLEQFF
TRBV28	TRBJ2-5	CASSLWGAGQETQYF
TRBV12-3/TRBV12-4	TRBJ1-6	CASSLRDRVTYNSPLHF
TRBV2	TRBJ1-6	CASSYLTGNNSPLHF
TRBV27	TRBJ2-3	CATFIIPGLAEFSTDTQYF
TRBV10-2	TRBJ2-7	CASRKTESPAYEQYF
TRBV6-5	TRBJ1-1	CASSYPSGAGANTEAFF
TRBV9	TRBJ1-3	CASSLRPGNTIYF
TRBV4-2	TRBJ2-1	CASSQGSSPGQGNNEQFF
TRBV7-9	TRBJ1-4	CASSLAPGQVHYEKLFF
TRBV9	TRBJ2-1	CASSVGGRRRDEQFF